This TCR beta chain comes out of a study of CD8+ T cells in alopecia areata. Study overall: For the treated group, dosing was oral tofacitinib at 5 to 10 mg twice daily. Study-level results: Within the top 100, expanded CD8+ clones significantly decreased with tofacitinib, as did scalp clonality.

As to treatment: oral pan-JAK inhibitor, 5-10 mg twice daily. The CDR3 loop spans 13 amino acids. The ends lost 3 bases at V and 5 bases at J; junction bases unmatched: 3. Germline-derived CDR1 and CDR2 are SEHNR and FQNEAQ (reference sequence). Worth noting for this clone: Its antigen is not known.

Sequencing relied on a cDNA template that was reverse transcribed from extracted RNA. The assay was immunoSEQ multiplex PCR, and TCRdb's table has in-frame clones only and misses some. Of 170,000 or so clones in the sample, around 50% were seen once. The J gene is TRBJ2-7, the V gene TRBV7-9, with 8 nucleotides matching TRBD1. The sequence was collected from a human donor with alopecia areata. This sample comprised CD8+ T cells sorted from blood, obtained at week 24, from a patient treated with tofacitinib. CDR3 amino acids: CASSFGTGNEQYF. The DNA of the CDR3 is TGTGCCAGCAGCTTTGGGACAGGTAACGAGCAGTACTTC. Supplemented by reference TRBV7-9 and TRBJ2-7, the full variable domain reads DTGVSQNPRHKITKRGQNVTFRCDPISEHNRLYWYRQTLGQGPEFLTYFQNEAQLEKSRLLSDRFSAERPKGSFSTLEIQRTEQGDSAMYLCASSFGTGNEQYFGPGTRLTVT.